Listed here is a single T cell receptor beta chain. Antigen specificity is unknown. The data were obtained in a study of cytomegalovirus exposure and HLA in healthy donors. Study-level findings and limits: Association of a missense DCLRE1C variant with TCR beta V- and J-gene trimming was reported in a later analysis. The authors considered a cluster of highly shared sequence variants likely to be a sequencing artifact. Presence/absence analyses assumed roughly uniform sequencing depth across donors. The study listed around 150 cytomegalovirus-associated TCR beta chains.

The study ran its PCR with 60 Vbeta and 13 Jbeta primers. Produced via immunoSEQ multiplex PCR; TCRdb's table is partial and in-frame only. The sample has 170,000 or so clones, 75% to 90% seen once. The V gene end was trimmed by 3 bases and the J gene end by 4 bases; junction bases not matched to a gene: 6. The length of the CDR3 is 15 residues. Germline-derived CDR1 and CDR2 are SGDLS and YYNGEE. V gene TRBV9 combines with J gene TRBJ2-1; 8 positions agree with TRBD2. The clonotype comes from a male donor in good health and CMV-seropositive. The sequenced sample was PBMCs. CDR3 coding DNA: TGTGCCAGCAGCGCTCTAGCGGGTATATACAATGAGCAGTTCTTC. This translates into CASSALAGIYNEQFF.